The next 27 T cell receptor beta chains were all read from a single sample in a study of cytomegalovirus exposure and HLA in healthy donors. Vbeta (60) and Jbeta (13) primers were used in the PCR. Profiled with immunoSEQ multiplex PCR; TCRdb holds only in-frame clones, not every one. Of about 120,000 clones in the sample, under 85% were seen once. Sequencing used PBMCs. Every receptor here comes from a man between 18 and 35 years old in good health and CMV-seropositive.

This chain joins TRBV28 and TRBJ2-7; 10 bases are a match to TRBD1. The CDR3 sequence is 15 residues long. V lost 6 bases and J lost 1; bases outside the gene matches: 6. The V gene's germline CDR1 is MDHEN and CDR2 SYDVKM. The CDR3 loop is CASSGPGQGSYEQYF. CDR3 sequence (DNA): TGTGCCAGCAGCGGACCGGGACAGGGGTCCTACGAGCAGTACTTC.

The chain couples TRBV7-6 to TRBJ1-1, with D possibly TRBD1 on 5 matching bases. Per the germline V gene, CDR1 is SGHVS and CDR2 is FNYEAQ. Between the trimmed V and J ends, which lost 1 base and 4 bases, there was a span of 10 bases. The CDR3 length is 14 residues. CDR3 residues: CASSLGAGGTEAFF. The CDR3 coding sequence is TGTGCCAGCAGCTTAGGTGCCGGGGGCACTGAAGCTTTCTTT.

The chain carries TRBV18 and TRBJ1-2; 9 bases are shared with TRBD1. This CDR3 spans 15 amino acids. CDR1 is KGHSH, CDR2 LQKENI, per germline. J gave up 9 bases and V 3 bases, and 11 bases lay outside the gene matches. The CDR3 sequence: CASSPTGGPSDSYTF. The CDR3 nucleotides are TGTGCCAGCTCACCTACAGGGGGCCCCTCAGATAGCTACACCTTC.

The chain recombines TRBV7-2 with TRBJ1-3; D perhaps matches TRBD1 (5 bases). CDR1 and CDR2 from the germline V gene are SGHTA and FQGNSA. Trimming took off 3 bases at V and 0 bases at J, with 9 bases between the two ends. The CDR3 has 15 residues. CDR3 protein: CASSFTGGSGNTIYF. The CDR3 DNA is TGTGCCAGCAGCTTTACAGGCGGCTCTGGAAACACCATATATTTT.

CDR3 DNA sequence: TGCGCCAGCAGTGTCACAGGGCTAGAGACCCAGTACTTC. Residues: CASSVTGLETQYF. The rearrangement links TRBV10-2 to TRBJ2-5; D possibly corresponds to TRBD1 (6 bases). The CDR3 loop spans 13 amino acids. V dropped 4 bases and J dropped 4 bases, with 10 bases sitting between them. The V gene's germline CDR1 is WSHSY and CDR2 SAAADI.

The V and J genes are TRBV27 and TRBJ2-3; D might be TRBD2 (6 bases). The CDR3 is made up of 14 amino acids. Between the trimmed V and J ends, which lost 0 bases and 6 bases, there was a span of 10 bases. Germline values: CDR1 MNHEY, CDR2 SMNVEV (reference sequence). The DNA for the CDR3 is TGTGCCAGCAGTTTATCGGAGCGGGCCGATACGCAGTATTTT. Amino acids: CASSLSERADTQYF.

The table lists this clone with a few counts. The CDR3 DNA reads TGTGCCAGCACCTCGGCGTCGGCAGGCTCTGGAAACACCATATATTTT. It is translated as CASTSASAGSGNTIYF. The chain joins TRBV28 to TRBJ1-3; D unclear. Trimming took 7 bases from V and 0 from J, leaving 16 bases between them. This CDR3 spans 16 amino acids. Germline CDR1 is MDHEN and CDR2 is SYDVKM.

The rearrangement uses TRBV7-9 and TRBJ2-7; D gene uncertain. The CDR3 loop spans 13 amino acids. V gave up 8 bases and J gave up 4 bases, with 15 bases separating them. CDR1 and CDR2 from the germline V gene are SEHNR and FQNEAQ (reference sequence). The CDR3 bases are TGTGCCAGCGGGCCGCCGGATGAGTACGAGCAGTACTTC. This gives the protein CASGPPDEYEQYF.

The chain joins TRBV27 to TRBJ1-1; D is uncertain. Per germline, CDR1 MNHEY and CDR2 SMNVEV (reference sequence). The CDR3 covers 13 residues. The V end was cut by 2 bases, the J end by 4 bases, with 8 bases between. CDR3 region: CASSLRRFTEAFF. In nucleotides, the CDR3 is TGTGCCAGCAGTTTACGGAGATTCACTGAAGCTTTCTTT.

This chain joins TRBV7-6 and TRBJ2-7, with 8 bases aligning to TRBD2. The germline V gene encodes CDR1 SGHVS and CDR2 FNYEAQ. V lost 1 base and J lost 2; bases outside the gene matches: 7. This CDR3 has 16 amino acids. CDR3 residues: CASSLGGREVPYEQYF. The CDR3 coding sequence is TGTGCCAGCAGCTTAGGGGGGCGGGAGGTCCCCTACGAGCAGTACTTC.

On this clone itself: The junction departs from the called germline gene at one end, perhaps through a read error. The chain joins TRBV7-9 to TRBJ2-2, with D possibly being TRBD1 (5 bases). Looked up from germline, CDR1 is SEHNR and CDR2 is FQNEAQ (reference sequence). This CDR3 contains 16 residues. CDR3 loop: CSSSPRAEGNTGELFF. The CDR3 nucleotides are TGTTCCAGCAGCCCCAGGGCGGAAGGGAACACCGGGGAGCTGTTTTTT.

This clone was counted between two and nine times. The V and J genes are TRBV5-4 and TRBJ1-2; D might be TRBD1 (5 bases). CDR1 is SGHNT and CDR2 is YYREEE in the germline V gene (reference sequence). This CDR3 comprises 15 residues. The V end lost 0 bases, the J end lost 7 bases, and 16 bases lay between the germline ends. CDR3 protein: CASSLATGPTAGYTF. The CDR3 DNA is TGTGCCAGCAGCTTGGCTACAGGTCCTACCGCTGGCTACACCTTC.

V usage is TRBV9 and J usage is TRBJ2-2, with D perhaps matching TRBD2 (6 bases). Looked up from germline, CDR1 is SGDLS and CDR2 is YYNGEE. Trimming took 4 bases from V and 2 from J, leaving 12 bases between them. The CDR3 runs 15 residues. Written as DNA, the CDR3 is TGTGCCAGCAGCAATCGGGACTTTAACACCGGGGAGCTGTTTTTT. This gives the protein CASSNRDFNTGELFF.

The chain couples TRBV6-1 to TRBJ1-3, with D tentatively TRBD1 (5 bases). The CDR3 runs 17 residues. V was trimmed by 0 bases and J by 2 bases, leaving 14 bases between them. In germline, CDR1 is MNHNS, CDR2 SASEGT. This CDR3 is CASSEAGGYIAGNTIYF. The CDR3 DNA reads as TGTGCCAGCAGTGAAGCGGGGGGGTATATCGCTGGAAACACCATATATTTT.

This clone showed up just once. As DNA, the CDR3 is TGTGCCAGCACAGGGGGCCGGAACTATGGCTACACCTTC. Amino acids: CASTGGRNYGYTF. The rearrangement links TRBV6-5 to TRBJ1-2; 8 bases match TRBD1. The germline gives CDR1 MNHEY, CDR2 SVGAGI. This CDR3 is 13 amino acids long. The trim removed 7 bases at V and 2 bases at J, leaving 3 bases unmatched.

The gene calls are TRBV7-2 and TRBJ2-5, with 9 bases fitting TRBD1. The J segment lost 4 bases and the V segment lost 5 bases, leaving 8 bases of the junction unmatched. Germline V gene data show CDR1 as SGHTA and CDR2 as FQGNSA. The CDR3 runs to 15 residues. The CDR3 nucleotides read TGTGCCAGCAGCGCACAGGGGGCGCGAGGAGAGACCCAGTACTTC. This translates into CASSAQGARGETQYF. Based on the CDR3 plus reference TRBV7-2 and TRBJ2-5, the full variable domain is GAGVSQSPSNKVTEKGKDVELRCDPISGHTALYWYRQSLGQGLEFLIYFQGNSAPDKSGLPSDRFSAERTGGSVSTLTIQRTQQEDSAVYLCASSAQGARGETQYFGPGTRLLVL.

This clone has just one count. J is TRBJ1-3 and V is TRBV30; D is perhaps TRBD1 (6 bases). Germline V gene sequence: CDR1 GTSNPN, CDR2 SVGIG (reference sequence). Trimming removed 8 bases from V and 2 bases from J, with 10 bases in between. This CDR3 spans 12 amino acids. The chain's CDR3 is CARRDTGNTIYF. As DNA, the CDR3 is TGTGCCCGTAGGGACACTGGAAACACCATATATTTT.

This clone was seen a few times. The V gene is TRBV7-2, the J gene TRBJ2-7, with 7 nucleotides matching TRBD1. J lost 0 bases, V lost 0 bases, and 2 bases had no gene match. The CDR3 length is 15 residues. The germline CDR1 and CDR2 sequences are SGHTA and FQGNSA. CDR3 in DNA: TGTGCCAGCAGCTTAGCGGGACAGATCTCCTACGAGCAGTACTTC. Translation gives CASSLAGQISYEQYF.

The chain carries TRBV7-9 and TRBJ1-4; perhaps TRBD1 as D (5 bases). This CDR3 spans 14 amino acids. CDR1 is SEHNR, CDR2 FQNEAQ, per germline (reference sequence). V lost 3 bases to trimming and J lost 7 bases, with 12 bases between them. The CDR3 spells CASSLGLGGEKLFF. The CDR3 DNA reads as TGTGCCAGCAGCTTGGGGCTCGGCGGTGAAAAACTGTTTTTT. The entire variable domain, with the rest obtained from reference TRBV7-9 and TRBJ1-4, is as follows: DTGVSQNPRHKITKRGQNVTFRCDPISEHNRLYWYRQTLGQGPEFLTYFQNEAQLEKSRLLSDRFSAERPKGSFSTLEIQRTEQGDSAMYLCASSLGLGGEKLFFGSGTQLSVL.

The CDR3 coding sequence is TGCAGCGTTGGCGGGGACAGGGTTCGGGTAACTGAAGCTTTCTTT. Amino acid sequence: CSVGGDRVRVTEAFF. This chain uses TRBV29-1 with TRBJ1-1, with 9 bases fitting TRBD1. J lost 5 bases, V lost 4 bases, and 11 bases had no gene match. The CDR3 extends over 15 amino acids. Germline CDR1 reads SQVTM; CDR2 reads ANQGSEA.

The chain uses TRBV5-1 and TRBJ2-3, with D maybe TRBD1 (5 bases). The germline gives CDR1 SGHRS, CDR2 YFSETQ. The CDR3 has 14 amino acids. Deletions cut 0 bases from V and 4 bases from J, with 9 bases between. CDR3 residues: CASSLDRSSDTQYF. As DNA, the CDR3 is TGCGCCAGCAGCTTGGACAGGTCATCAGATACGCAGTATTTT.

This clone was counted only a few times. The CDR3 sequence is CASSPQTGGPGELFF. The CDR3 DNA is TGTGCCAGTAGTCCCCAGACAGGGGGACCCGGGGAGCTGTTTTTT. The chain employs TRBV19 and TRBJ2-2, with 9 positions matching TRBD1. J lost 6 bases, V lost 5 bases, and 7 bases had no gene match. The CDR3 is made up of 15 amino acids. Germline loops: CDR1 LNHDA, CDR2 SQIVND (reference sequence).

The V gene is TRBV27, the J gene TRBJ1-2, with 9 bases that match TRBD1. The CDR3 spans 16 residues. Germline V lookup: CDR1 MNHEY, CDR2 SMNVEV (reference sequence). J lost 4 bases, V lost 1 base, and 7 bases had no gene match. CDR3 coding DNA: TGTGCCAGCAGTTTATTGCGGACAGGGGAAACCTATGGCTACACCTTC. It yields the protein CASSLLRTGETYGYTF.

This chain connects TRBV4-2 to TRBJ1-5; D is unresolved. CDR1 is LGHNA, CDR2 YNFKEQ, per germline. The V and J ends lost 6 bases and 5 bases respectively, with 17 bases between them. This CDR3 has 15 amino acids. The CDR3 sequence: CASSLEVAPDQPQHF. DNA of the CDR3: TGTGCCAGCAGTCTCGAGGTGGCACCCGATCAGCCCCAGCATTTT.

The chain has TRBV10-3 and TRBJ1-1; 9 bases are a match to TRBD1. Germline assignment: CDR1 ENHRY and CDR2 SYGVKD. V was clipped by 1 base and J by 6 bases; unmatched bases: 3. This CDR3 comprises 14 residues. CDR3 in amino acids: CAISELDRGPEAFF. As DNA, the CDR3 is TGTGCCATCAGTGAGTTGGACAGGGGCCCTGAAGCTTTCTTT.

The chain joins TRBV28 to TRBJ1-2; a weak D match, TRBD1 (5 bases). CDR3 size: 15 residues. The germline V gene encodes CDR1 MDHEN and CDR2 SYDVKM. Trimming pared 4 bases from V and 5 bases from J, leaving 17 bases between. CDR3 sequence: CASSSAGTRGYGYTF. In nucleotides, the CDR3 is TGTGCCAGCAGTTCAGCCGGGACTAGAGGGTATGGCTACACCTTC.

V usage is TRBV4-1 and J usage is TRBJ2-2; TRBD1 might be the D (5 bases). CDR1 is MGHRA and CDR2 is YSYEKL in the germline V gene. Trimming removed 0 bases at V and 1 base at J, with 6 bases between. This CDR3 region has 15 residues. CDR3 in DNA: TGCGCCAGCAGCCAAGAAACAGGGAACACCGGGGAGCTGTTTTTT. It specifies CASSQETGNTGELFF.